This T cell receptor beta chain was retrieved from a study of blood T cell repertoires in COVID-19. As for the study in general: Researchers got acute and convalescent COVID-19 samples from the United States, Italy and Spain. Sources were T cells, B-cell-depleted T cells, or PBMCs; the material itself was cDNA or gDNA.

V lost 6 bases, J lost 3 bases, and 12 bases lay in between. Germline assignment: CDR1 KGHSH and CDR2 LQKENI. This CDR3 comprises 14 residues. Under the authors' procedure: Reference gene primer amplification gave estimated nucleated cell counts. The table came from immunoSEQ multiplex PCR; TCRdb's copy has only in-frame clones and leaves some out. V and J calls and clone size come straight from that table; D and trimming were deduced from the DNA. This sample has 250,000 to 300,000 clones, with approximately 83% found just once. Researchers sorted participants into cohorts using their self-reported clinical history.

Sequenced material: PBMCs or T cells enriched from blood (not recorded which). The TCR sequence derives from a man aged 50-60 years who had recovered from COVID-19. This chain connects TRBV18 to TRBJ1-3, with D hard to call. The DNA of the CDR3 is TGTGCCAGCTCCCCCGGAGGATTTGGAAACACCATATATTTT. This sequence encodes CASSPGGFGNTIYF.